This T cell receptor beta chain was documented in a study of blood T cell repertoires in COVID-19. In germline, CDR1 is LNHDA, CDR2 SQIVND (reference sequence). Trimming removed 5 bases from V and 1 base from J, with 11 bases in between. The CDR3 runs 15 residues. Profiled with immunoSEQ multiplex PCR; TCRdb holds only in-frame clones, not every one. The sample contains a few hundred thousand clones, 85% of which appear only once. J is TRBJ2-2 and V is TRBV19, with D possibly matching TRBD2 (5 bases). The specimen was peripheral blood. The clonotype was recovered from a woman younger than 30 with acute or convalescent COVID-19. CDR3 in DNA: TGTGCCAGTAGTTCACCGGGAAAGAACACCGGGGAGCTGTTTTTT. Protein sequence: CASSSPGKNTGELFF. The full variable domain, completed using reference TRBV19 and TRBJ2-2, is DGGITQSPKYLFRKEGQNVTLSCEQNLNHDAMYWYRQDPGQGLRLIYYSQIVNDFQKGDIAEGYSVSREKKESFPLTVTSAQKNPTAFYLCASSSPGKNTGELFFGEGSRLTVL.